One and the same sample provided the 14 T cell receptor beta chains below, sequenced in a study of T cells in Graves' hyperthyroidism and ophthalmopathy. Amplified TCR beta CDR3 regions came from RNA transcripts. The primer set for the first-round RT-PCR of the TCR CDR3 was HTBI. TCRdb independently ran MiXCR on the multiplex PCR reads; one entry per CDR3 protein. Among approximately 400,000 distinct CDR3 sequences listed, 19% were seen once. Sequenced: blood. The source is a woman aged 18-35 years with Graves' hyperthyroidism.

This clonotype was counted at least ten times. The chain combines TRBV24-1 with TRBJ1-1; D possibly corresponds to TRBD1 (5 bases). Per the germline V gene, CDR1 is KGHDR and CDR2 is SFDVKD. Between the trimmed V and J ends, which lost 6 bases and 4 bases, there was a span of 20 bases. The CDR3 has 16 amino acids. The CDR3 sequence is CATSSTRGTDFTEAFF. DNA for the CDR3: TGTGCCACCAGTAGTACCCGAGGGACGGACTTCACTGAAGCTTTCTTT.

This clonotype was seen repeatedly, ten times or more. The genes are TRBV12-3 or TRBV12-4 and TRBJ1-1; D is ambiguous. V shed 6 bases and J shed 0 bases, with 14 bases lying between them. The CDR3 totals 15 residues. The CDR3 region is CASSPGRVLNTEAFF. The DNA of the CDR3 is TGTGCCAGCAGCCCGGGGAGGGTTTTGAACACTGAAGCTTTCTTT.

Many counts were recorded for this clonotype. The gene calls are TRBV6-1 and TRBJ1-5; no reliable D call. This CDR3 comprises 15 residues. Trimming cost V 6 bases and J 0 bases, with 12 bases left between them. Germline loops: CDR1 MNHNS, CDR2 SASEGT. CDR3 bases: TGTGCCAGCAGCCAAACACCTTATAGCAATCAGCCCCAGCATTTT. Its protein is CASSQTPYSNQPQHF.

This clonotype was seen at least ten times. The chain combines TRBV7-2 with TRBJ2-4, with 9 positions matching TRBD2. The V segment lost 4 bases and the J segment 8 bases; nucleotides outside the gene matches: 6. CDR1 is SGHTA, CDR2 FQGNSA, per germline. The CDR3 runs 14 residues. CDR3 sequence reads: CASSSRRGGDIQYF. The CDR3 coding sequence is TGTGCCAGCAGCTCGCGGCGGGGGGGAGACATTCAGTACTTC.

The V gene is TRBV5-1, the J gene TRBJ1-5; D unresolved. Germline V gene lookup returns CDR1 SGHRS and CDR2 YFSETQ. V lost 3 bases to trimming and J lost 1 base, with 8 bases between them. The CDR3 is 14 residues long. The CDR3 is CASSWTGSNQPQHF. CDR3 nucleotides: TGCGCCAGCAGCTGGACTGGCAGCAATCAGCCCCAGCATTTT.

This clonotype was observed many times. V and J are TRBV20-1 and TRBJ1-5; D unresolved. Germline CDR1 DFQATT, CDR2 SNEGSKA (reference sequence). V was shortened by 0 bases and J by 1 base, with 4 bases between the two germline ends. The CDR3 is made up of 13 amino acids. CDR3 DNA: TGCAGTGCTAGAGAGGGGAGCAATCAGCCCCAGCATTTT. Translating it yields CSAREGSNQPQHF.

V gene TRBV24-1 combines with J gene TRBJ2-1; 7 bases are shared with TRBD2. CDR1 KGHDR and CDR2 SFDVKD come from the germline V gene. The CDR3 consists of 14 residues. V trimming: 6 bases; J trimming: 4 bases; junction bases outside the gene matches: 5. The CDR3 DNA reads TGTGCCACCAGTCTTTCGGGGGGATACAATGAGCAGTTCTTC. Protein product: CATSLSGGYNEQFF.

Many counts were recorded for this clonotype. The rearrangement uses TRBV5-1 and TRBJ1-1, with 7 bases that match TRBD1. The CDR3 loop spans 16 amino acids. Trimming at V came to 0 bases and at J to 0 bases, leaving 5 bases not matched to a gene. CDR1 SGHRS and CDR2 YFSETQ come from the germline V gene. The CDR3 protein is CASSLVGQSLNTEAFF. CDR3 nucleotides: TGCGCCAGCAGCTTGGTGGGACAGTCTCTGAACACTGAAGCTTTCTTT.

There are many counts of this clonotype. The J gene is TRBJ2-2, the V gene TRBV11-2; a weak D match, TRBD2 (5 bases). This CDR3 comprises 16 residues. Germline V gene sequence: CDR1 SGHAT, CDR2 FQNNGV. Trimming removed 0 bases at V and 1 base at J, with 9 bases between. This CDR3 reads CASSLDQAVNTGELFF. CDR3 nucleotides: TGTGCCAGCAGCTTAGACCAAGCGGTGAACACCGGGGAGCTGTTTTTT.

This clonotype was seen at least ten times. The V and J genes are TRBV20-1 and TRBJ1-1, with D possibly being TRBD1 (5 bases). CDR3 length: 14 amino acids. Germline lookup yields CDR1 DFQATT and CDR2 SNEGSKA (reference sequence). Trimming took 2 bases from V and 5 from J, leaving 15 bases between them. CDR3 nucleotides: TGCAGTGCTAGAATTGGGGGTCCTCGGACTGAAGCTTTCTTT. Translation: CSARIGGPRTEAFF.

This clonotype was found many times. Here the CDR3 DNA reads TGTGCCAGCAGTCAAGATCCCTACCGGGAGACCCAGTACTTC. Protein: CASSQDPYRETQYF. The chain has TRBV12-3 or TRBV12-4 and TRBJ2-5, with unresolved D. The CDR3 covers 14 residues. V lost 5 bases, J lost 5 bases, and 15 bases lay in between.

Many counts were recorded for this clonotype. This sequence joins TRBV12-3 or TRBV12-4 and TRBJ1-2; D remains unclear. V shed 5 bases and J shed 3 bases, with 10 bases lying between them. This CDR3 contains 13 residues. This chain's CDR3 is CASSHEEDYGYTF. CDR3 sequence (DNA): TGTGCCAGCAGTCACGAGGAGGACTATGGCTACACCTTC.

This clonotype was counted ten times or more. The chain recombines TRBV11-1 with TRBJ1-5; 8 bases line up with TRBD1. In germline, CDR1 is SGHAT, CDR2 FQDESV (reference sequence). J gave up 2 bases and V 4 bases, and 13 bases lay outside the gene matches. This CDR3 region has 18 residues. The CDR3 region has the DNA TGTGCCAGCAGCTCGTCCCGGGACAGGTCCTTAGGCAATCAGCCCCAGCATTTT. It encodes CASSSSRDRSLGNQPQHF.

This clonotype occurred many times. This sequence joins TRBV30 and TRBJ1-2; no clear D. The germline gives CDR1 GTSNPN, CDR2 SVGIG (reference sequence). The CDR3 consists of 12 residues. V was cut by 5 bases and J by 0 bases, with 7 bases left in between. CDR3 sequence reads: CAWRTANYGYTF. CDR3 sequence (DNA): TGTGCCTGGCGCACCGCTAACTATGGCTACACCTTC.